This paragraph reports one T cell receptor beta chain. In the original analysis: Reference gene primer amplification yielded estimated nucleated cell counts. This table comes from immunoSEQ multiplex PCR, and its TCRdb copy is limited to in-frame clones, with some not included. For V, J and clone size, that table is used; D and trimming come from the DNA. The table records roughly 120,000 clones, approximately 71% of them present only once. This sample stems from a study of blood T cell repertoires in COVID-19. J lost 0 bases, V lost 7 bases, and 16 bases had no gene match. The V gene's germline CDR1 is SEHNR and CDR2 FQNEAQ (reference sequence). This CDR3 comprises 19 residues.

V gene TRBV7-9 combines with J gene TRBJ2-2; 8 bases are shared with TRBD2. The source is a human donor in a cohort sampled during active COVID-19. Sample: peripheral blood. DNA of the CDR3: TGTGCCAGCACCCCCTTTCCCCTTACTAGCGGAACGAACACCGGGGAGCTGTTTTTT. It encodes CASTPFPLTSGTNTGELFF.